The clone carrying this T cell receptor beta chain appeared a single time. The CDR3 spans 14 residues. V lost 6 bases and J lost 4, with 13 bases in between. CDR1 MGHDK and CDR2 SYGVNS come from the germline V gene. In the source study's methods: Reference gene primer amplification gave nucleated cell count estimates. The method was immunoSEQ multiplex PCR; TCRdb's version includes in-frame clones alone and lacks a portion of them. That table gives V, J and clone size, and the DNA gave D and trimming. Of some 30,000 clones listed, about nine tenths are singletons. The data belong to a study of blood T cell repertoires in COVID-19. About the research overall: Acute and convalescent COVID-19 specimens originated in the United States, Italy and Spain. In each case, the material was cDNA or gDNA derived from T cells, B-cell-depleted T cells, or PBMCs.

This clonotype was sampled from a human donor with active COVID-19. The donor label of this sample is uncertain. The sample consisted of peripheral blood. The rearrangement uses TRBV25-1 and TRBJ1-3; a possible D gene is TRBD1 (6 bases). The CDR3 DNA follows: TGTGCCAGCAGGGGTCAGGGGACCGGAAACACCATATATTTT. It is translated as CASRGQGTGNTIYF.